This T cell receptor beta chain emerged from a study of T cell repertoires in cytomegalovirus infection. Study-level background: Public TCR beta signatures indicated both CMV infection and matching HLA type. Study findings and constraints: Carriers of CMV plus the relevant HLA were identified by cumulative public TCR beta family frequency. CMV-specific TCR beta clonotypes restricted by HLA-C were the ones dominating the ex vivo response.

TCRdb passed the reads through MiXCR, listing each CDR3 protein once. The data contain approximately 990,000 distinct CDR3 sequences, roughly 30% of them singletons. This clonotype was found a few times. What it binds is not known. The germline CDR1 and CDR2 sequences are SGHTA and FQGTGA. The CDR3 runs to 15 residues. The trim removed 4 bases at V and 4 bases at J, leaving 8 bases unmatched. The rearrangement joins TRBV7-3 to TRBJ2-3, with TRBD2 identical over 7 bases. This clonotype was sampled from a human donor in good health (CMV status not recorded). Some clones in this sample may be carry-over from other donors' samples. Sample: cultured CD8+ T cells from PBMCs, taken from culture after CMV antigen stimulation. The chain's CDR3 is CASSSGTTLADTQYF. The CDR3 nucleotides read TGTGCCAGCAGCTCGGGGACTACCCTGGCAGATACGCAGTATTTT.